A selection of T cell receptor beta chains follows, all from one sample in a study of blood T cells in healthy people across ages. One entry per CDR3 protein results from TCRdb running MiXCR on the 5' RACE reads. The data show approximately 800,000 distinct CDR3 sequences, roughly 24% seen once. A further study also used this sample, focusing on T cells of mothers and their children.

Sequencing was carried out using blood. These receptors were taken from a boy aged 5-17 years in good health. Both conserved end residues are part of each CDR3. A D gene is named only where the DNA matches it firmly. The size entry is marked missing in some rows and otherwise reads once, few, many or a size class.

clone_size: few; j_call: TRBJ2-7; v_call: TRBV2; d_call: .; cdr3_aa: CASSTKGEYEQYF; cdr3_nt: TGTGCCAGCAGCACTAAAGGGGAATACGAGCAGTACTTC
clone_size: .; j_call: TRBJ1-3; v_call: TRBV20-1; d_call: .; cdr3_aa: CNARDPGRSATVNTIYF; cdr3_nt: TGCAATGCTAGAGACCCAGGACGCAGTGCCACGGTTAACACCATATATTTT
clone_size: .; j_call: TRBJ1-2; v_call: TRBV7-2; d_call: TRBD1; cdr3_aa: CASSSGGTVSSGYTF; cdr3_nt: TGTGCCAGCAGCTCAGGGGGGACAGTATCTTCCGGCTACACCTTC
clone_size: .; j_call: TRBJ2-1; v_call: TRBV30; d_call: .; cdr3_aa: CAWSVQVNSGNEQFF; cdr3_nt: TGTGCCTGGAGTGTACAAGTGAACTCCGGGAATGAGCAGTTCTTC
clone_size: .; j_call: TRBJ2-1; v_call: TRBV20-1; d_call: .; cdr3_aa: CSAANRVYNEQFF; cdr3_nt: TGCAGTGCTGCCAATAGGGTCTACAATGAGCAGTTCTTC
clone_size: few; j_call: TRBJ2-1; v_call: TRBV6-5; d_call: .; cdr3_aa: CASSYGVGGPEEQFF; cdr3_nt: TGTGCCAGCAGTTACGGTGTCGGGGGGCCGGAAGAGCAGTTCTTC
clone_size: .; j_call: TRBJ2-5; v_call: TRBV15; d_call: TRBD1; cdr3_aa: CATSRGTGAREQYF; cdr3_nt: TGTGCCACCAGCAGAGGGACAGGGGCCCGGGAGCAGTACTTC
clone_size: .; j_call: TRBJ1-3; v_call: TRBV27; d_call: .; cdr3_aa: CASSPNGNTIYF; cdr3_nt: TGTGCCAGCAGTCCTAATGGAAACACCATATATTTT
clone_size: few; j_call: TRBJ2-2; v_call: TRBV3-1; d_call: TRBD1; cdr3_aa: CASSQEDRGHSFLTPGELFF; cdr3_nt: TGTGCCAGCAGCCAAGAGGACAGGGGGCACTCGTTCCTAACACCGGGGGAGCTGTTTTTT
clone_size: few; j_call: TRBJ2-7; v_call: TRBV12-3/TRBV12-4; d_call: .; cdr3_aa: CASSRGTPPLQLREQYF; cdr3_nt: TGTGCCAGCAGTCGCGGGACACCGCCCCTTCAACTACGGGAGCAGTACTTC
clone_size: .; j_call: TRBJ2-7; v_call: TRBV12-3/TRBV12-4; d_call: TRBD1; cdr3_aa: CASSPNRGSPYEQYF; cdr3_nt: TGTGCCAGCAGTCCAAACAGGGGTTCCCCCTACGAGCAGTACTTC
clone_size: .; j_call: TRBJ2-5; v_call: TRBV29-1; d_call: .; cdr3_aa: CSVDWQETQYF; cdr3_nt: TGCAGCGTTGACTGGCAAGAGACCCAGTACTTC
clone_size: .; j_call: TRBJ1-1; v_call: TRBV20-1; d_call: TRBD1; cdr3_aa: CSALTGTDTEAFF; cdr3_nt: TGCAGTGCTCTGACAGGGACGGACACTGAAGCTTTCTTT
clone_size: .; j_call: TRBJ1-6; v_call: TRBV29-1; d_call: .; cdr3_aa: CSVAPGPNNSPLHF; cdr3_nt: TGCAGCGTTGCCCCGGGACCTAATAATTCACCCCTCCACTTT
clone_size: .; j_call: TRBJ1-2; v_call: TRBV5-1; d_call: TRBD1; cdr3_aa: CASSLITGGAEDGYTF; cdr3_nt: TGCGCCAGCAGCTTGATCACAGGGGGCGCTGAGGATGGCTACACCTTC
clone_size: .; j_call: TRBJ1-4; v_call: TRBV20-1; d_call: TRBD1; cdr3_aa: CSARDETGPLFF; cdr3_nt: TGCAGTGCTAGAGACGAGACAGGGCCACTGTTTTTT
clone_size: few; j_call: TRBJ2-1; v_call: TRBV29-1; d_call: .; cdr3_aa: CSVEAGTSSYNEQFF; cdr3_nt: TGCAGCGTGGAGGCCGGGACGTCCTCCTACAATGAGCAGTTCTTC
clone_size: .; j_call: TRBJ2-7; v_call: TRBV4-3; d_call: TRBD2; cdr3_aa: CASSHGLAGSYEQYF; cdr3_nt: TGCGCCAGCAGCCACGGACTAGCGGGGTCCTACGAGCAGTACTTC
clone_size: few; j_call: TRBJ1-5; v_call: TRBV27; d_call: .; cdr3_aa: CASSFGGPNQPQHF; cdr3_nt: TGTGCCAGCAGTTTTGGAGGGCCCAATCAGCCCCAGCATTTT
clone_size: .; j_call: TRBJ2-1; v_call: TRBV20-1; d_call: .; cdr3_aa: CSAGAGLSTNEQFF; cdr3_nt: TGCAGTGCTGGAGCGGGTTTGTCTACAAATGAGCAGTTCTTC
clone_size: few; j_call: TRBJ1-1; v_call: TRBV27; d_call: .; cdr3_aa: CASTLVRGATKAFF; cdr3_nt: TGTGCCAGCACACTAGTACGGGGAGCCACTAAAGCTTTCTTT
clone_size: once; j_call: TRBJ1-2; v_call: TRBV6-5; d_call: TRBD1; cdr3_aa: CASSQNTQTGGFYGYTF; cdr3_nt: TGTGCCAGCAGTCAGAATACCCAGACAGGGGGCTTCTATGGCTACACCTTC
clone_size: .; j_call: TRBJ2-5; v_call: TRBV6-1; d_call: .; cdr3_aa: CASTAQFGGSIETQYF; cdr3_nt: TGTGCCAGCACCGCCCAATTTGGGGGGTCCATAGAGACCCAGTACTTC
clone_size: few; j_call: TRBJ1-1; v_call: TRBV5-1; d_call: TRBD1; cdr3_aa: CASNLGQENTEAFF; cdr3_nt: TGCGCCAGCAATTTAGGACAGGAGAACACTGAAGCTTTCTTT
clone_size: .; j_call: TRBJ2-5; v_call: TRBV12-3/TRBV12-4; d_call: .; cdr3_aa: CASSSWDIQETQYF; cdr3_nt: TGTGCCAGCAGTTCCTGGGACATCCAAGAGACCCAGTACTTC
clone_size: few; j_call: TRBJ2-5; v_call: TRBV3-1; d_call: .; cdr3_aa: CASSQSPGLETQYF; cdr3_nt: TGTGCCAGCAGCCAATCTCCAGGGTTAGAGACCCAGTACTTC
clone_size: .; j_call: TRBJ2-7; v_call: TRBV5-5; d_call: .; cdr3_aa: CASSLDLNLYSYEQYF; cdr3_nt: TGTGCCAGCAGCTTGGATCTAAACCTTTATTCCTACGAGCAGTACTTC
clone_size: .; j_call: TRBJ2-1; v_call: TRBV7-6; d_call: .; cdr3_aa: CASSLTTDSSYNEQFF; cdr3_nt: TGTGCCAGCAGCTTAACAACAGATAGCTCCTACAATGAGCAGTTCTTC
clone_size: .; j_call: TRBJ2-7; v_call: TRBV9; d_call: .; cdr3_aa: CASSPTGRISYEQYF; cdr3_nt: TGTGCCAGCAGTCCAACGGGACGGATCTCCTACGAGCAGTACTTC
clone_size: .; j_call: TRBJ2-3; v_call: TRBV5-5; d_call: TRBD1; cdr3_aa: CASSSDPTGGPGTDTQYF; cdr3_nt: TGTGCCAGCAGCTCAGACCCTACAGGGGGCCCTGGCACAGATACGCAGTATTTT
clone_size: .; j_call: TRBJ1-4; v_call: TRBV5-1; d_call: TRBD1; cdr3_aa: CASSWGQGNDEKLFF; cdr3_nt: TGCGCCAGCAGCTGGGGACAGGGGAACGATGAAAAACTGTTTTTT
clone_size: .; j_call: TRBJ2-7; v_call: TRBV2; d_call: .; cdr3_aa: CASSVARASYEQYF; cdr3_nt: TGTGCCAGCAGTGTGGCCAGGGCATCCTACGAGCAGTACTTC
clone_size: .; j_call: TRBJ1-4; v_call: TRBV2; d_call: .; cdr3_aa: CASSEGTSNEKLFF; cdr3_nt: TGTGCCAGCAGTGAAGGCACCTCTAATGAAAAACTGTTTTTT
clone_size: few; j_call: TRBJ2-3; v_call: TRBV10-3; d_call: TRBD2; cdr3_aa: CAINPSGGAKADTQYF; cdr3_nt: TGTGCCATCAACCCTAGCGGGGGGGCCAAGGCAGATACGCAGTATTTT
clone_size: few; j_call: TRBJ2-1; v_call: TRBV5-1; d_call: TRBD2; cdr3_aa: CASSFGTSGGNRHEQFF; cdr3_nt: TGCGCCAGCAGCTTCGGCACTAGCGGGGGGAATAGACATGAGCAGTTCTTC
clone_size: few; j_call: TRBJ2-5; v_call: TRBV5-1; d_call: .; cdr3_aa: CASKLAEETQYF; cdr3_nt: TGCGCCAGCAAACTAGCCGAAGAGACCCAGTACTTC
clone_size: .; j_call: TRBJ2-7; v_call: TRBV7-9; d_call: TRBD1; cdr3_aa: CASSSGGQGLAYEQYF; cdr3_nt: TGTGCCAGCAGCTCGGGGGGACAGGGGCTTGCCTACGAGCAGTACTTC
clone_size: few; j_call: TRBJ2-7; v_call: TRBV10-3; d_call: TRBD1; cdr3_aa: CAISAGQGPYEQYF; cdr3_nt: TGTGCCATCAGCGCAGGACAGGGGCCCTACGAGCAGTACTTC
clone_size: .; j_call: TRBJ2-5; v_call: TRBV2; d_call: .; cdr3_aa: CASSEGEQETQYF; cdr3_nt: TGTGCCAGCAGTGAAGGCGAACAAGAGACCCAGTACTTC
clone_size: .; j_call: TRBJ1-5; v_call: TRBV6-1; d_call: .; cdr3_aa: CASSELGNPSNQPQHF; cdr3_nt: TGTGCCAGCAGTGAACTGGGAAACCCTAGCAATCAGCCCCAGCATTTT
clone_size: .; j_call: TRBJ1-1; v_call: TRBV29-1; d_call: .; cdr3_aa: CSVILNTEAFF; cdr3_nt: TGCAGTGTTATCCTGAACACTGAAGCTTTCTTT
clone_size: few; j_call: TRBJ2-5; v_call: TRBV10-2; d_call: .; cdr3_aa: CASSESRTTAKTQYF; cdr3_nt: TGCGCCAGCAGTGAGTCGAGAACCACCGCGAAGACCCAGTACTTC
clone_size: many; j_call: TRBJ1-4; v_call: TRBV29-1; d_call: .; cdr3_aa: CSVQGPEEKLFF; cdr3_nt: TGCAGCGTCCAAGGACCAGAGGAAAAACTGTTTTTT
clone_size: .; j_call: TRBJ2-1; v_call: TRBV5-6; d_call: TRBD1; cdr3_aa: CASSAYRGQGSSNEQFF; cdr3_nt: TGTGCCAGCAGCGCCTACAGGGGACAGGGGTCATCAAATGAGCAGTTCTTC
clone_size: .; j_call: TRBJ2-2; v_call: TRBV11-2; d_call: .; cdr3_aa: CASSHQTGELFF; cdr3_nt: TGTGCCAGCAGCCACCAGACCGGGGAGCTGTTTTTT
clone_size: .; j_call: TRBJ2-7; v_call: TRBV28; d_call: TRBD1; cdr3_aa: CASSPRYARTGSSSYEQYF; cdr3_nt: TGTGCCAGCAGTCCCCGTTATGCCAGGACAGGCAGTAGCTCCTACGAGCAGTACTTC
clone_size: .; j_call: TRBJ2-7; v_call: TRBV29-1; d_call: .; cdr3_aa: CSVEDDSISYEQYF; cdr3_nt: TGCAGCGTTGAAGACGACAGCATCTCCTACGAGCAGTACTTC